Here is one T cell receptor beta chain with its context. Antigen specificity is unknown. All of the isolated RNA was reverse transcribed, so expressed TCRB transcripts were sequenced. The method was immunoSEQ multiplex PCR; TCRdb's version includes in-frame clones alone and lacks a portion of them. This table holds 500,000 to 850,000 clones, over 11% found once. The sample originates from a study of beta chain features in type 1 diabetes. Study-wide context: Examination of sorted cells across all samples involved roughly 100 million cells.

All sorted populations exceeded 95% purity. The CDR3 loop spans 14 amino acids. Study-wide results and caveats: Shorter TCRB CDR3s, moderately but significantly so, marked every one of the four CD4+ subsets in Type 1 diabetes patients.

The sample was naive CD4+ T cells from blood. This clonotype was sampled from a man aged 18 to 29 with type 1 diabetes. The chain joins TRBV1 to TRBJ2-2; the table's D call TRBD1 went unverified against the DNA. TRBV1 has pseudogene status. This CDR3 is CTSSPPTRTGELFF. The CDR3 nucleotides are TGCACCAGCAGCCCCCCCACCAGGACCGGGGAGCTGTTTTTT.